This TCR beta chain was recovered during a study of human T cells and chemical hapten exposure. Regarding the study as a whole: Having alopecia, donors may respond immunologically unlike healthy people. Expanded TCRs produced significantly more large CDR3 similarity clusters than controls did.

Described time point: patch test 2, 6 weeks after DPC sensitization. Treatment: therapeutic diphenylcyclopropenone sensitization with weekly scalp DPC. Prior to application of each patch test, blood was drawn. Deletions cut 2 bases from V and 5 bases from J, with 14 bases between. The CDR3 loop spans 15 amino acids. TCRdb called the RACE reads again in MiXCR, with one record for every CDR3 protein. This sample has just over 350,000 distinct CDR3 sequences, with about 6% found just once. With respect to this clonotype: The antigen remains undetermined.

The chain joins TRBV12-3 or TRBV12-4 to TRBJ2-3; D possibly uses TRBD1 or TRBD2 (6 bases each). The clonotype originates from a woman aged 18 to 35 with alopecia areata. Some clones in this sample may be carry-over from other donors' samples. Sequenced here: whole blood, sampled in connection with sensitization to the hapten diphenylcyclopropenone (DPC). CDR3: CASSLLEGGIDTQYF. The CDR3, as DNA: TGTGCCAGCAGTTTACTGGAGGGGGGCATAGATACGCAGTATTTT.